These T cell receptor beta chains were read from a single sample in a study of T cell responses to AZD1222 COVID-19 vaccine. Produced via immunoSEQ multiplex PCR; TCRdb's table is partial and in-frame only. This table holds 65,000 to 85,000 clones, approximately 85% found once. This specimen was peripheral blood, taken 28 days after the second AZD1222 dose. Receptors were obtained from an adult who received the AZD1222 COVID-19 vaccine. Both conserved end residues are part of each CDR3. D genes are given only for firm matches. Some rows have no size entry. The others give once, few or many, or a class for an expanded clone.

J | V | D | size | CDR3 | DNA
TRBJ2-1 | TRBV18 | TRBD2 | . | CASSLPGTSGSLSYNEQFF | TGTGCCAGCTCACTACCCGGGACTAGCGGGTCCCTCTCCTACAATGAGCAGTTCTTC
TRBJ1-1 | TRBV27 | . | . | CASSFGGARDTEAFF | TGTGCCAGCAGTTTTGGGGGAGCGAGGGACACTGAAGCTTTCTTT
TRBJ2-4 | TRBV5-1 | . | . | CASSSYRDGGNIQYF | TGCGCCAGCAGCTCTTACAGGGACGGGGGAAACATTCAGTACTTC
TRBJ2-2 | TRBV25-1 | . | . | CASSEWIGDWKTGELFF | TGTGCCAGCAGTGAATGGATAGGGGATTGGAAAACCGGGGAGCTGTTTTTT
TRBJ1-2 | TRBV6-5 | . | . | CASSMDSIYGYTF | TGTGCCAGCAGTATGGACAGTATCTATGGCTACACCTTC
TRBJ2-1 | TRBV11-3 | . | . | CASSPGVSYNEQFF | TGTGCCAGCAGCCCAGGGGTCTCCTACAATGAGCAGTTCTTC
TRBJ1-2 | TRBV2 | TRBD1 | . | CASSARTGGIYTF | TGTGCCAGCAGCGCACGGACAGGAGGGATCTACACCTTC
TRBJ2-7 | TRBV27 | . | . | CASSNLENRAKQYF | TGTGCCAGCAGCAACCTCGAAAACAGGGCTAAGCAGTACTTC
TRBJ1-2 | TRBV7-9 | . | . | CASSLGSGGYTF | TGTGCCAGTAGCTTAGGGTCGGGCGGCTACACCTTC
TRBJ2-1 | TRBV5-4 | . | . | CASRSASQSFFSYNEQFF | TGTGCCAGCAGATCAGCTAGCCAGTCTTTTTTCTCCTACAATGAGCAGTTCTTC
TRBJ2-1 | TRBV11-2 | . | . | CASSLVGGANEQFF | TGTGCCAGCAGCTTAGTCGGTGGCGCCAATGAGCAGTTCTTC
TRBJ2-7 | TRBV6-5 | . | once | CASSYSSRTRYEQYF | TGTGCCAGCAGTTACTCGAGTCGGACAAGATACGAGCAGTACTTC
TRBJ1-2 | TRBV19 | . | . | CASSMVNNYGYTF | TGTGCCAGTAGTATGGTAAATAACTATGGCTACACCTTC
TRBJ1-1 | TRBV14 | . | . | CASSQDLGSEAFF | TGTGCCAGCAGCCAAGATTTGGGCAGTGAAGCTTTCTTT
TRBJ1-2 | TRBV2 | TRBD1 | . | CASRRTGGSYGYTF | TGTGCCAGCAGACGCACAGGGGGCTCCTATGGCTACACCTTC
TRBJ1-5 | TRBV6-5 | . | . | CASSLKGDQPQHF | TGTGCCAGCAGTCTGAAGGGAGATCAGCCCCAGCATTTT
TRBJ1-5 | TRBV28 | . | once | CASSPLIGGQPQHF | TGTGCCAGCAGTCCTTTGATAGGCGGCCAGCCCCAGCATTTT
TRBJ2-7 | TRBV5-1 | . | . | CASSLGLLSSYEQYF | TGCGCCAGCAGCTTGGGACTCCTTAGCTCCTACGAGCAGTACTTC
TRBJ1-6 | TRBV7-9 | . | . | CASSLDSYNSPLHF | TGTGCCAGCAGCCTGGACAGCTATAATTCACCCCTCCACTTT
TRBJ1-2 | TRBV6-1 | . | . | CASSEADRHYGYTF | TGTGCCAGCAGTGAGGCGGACAGACACTATGGCTACACCTTC
TRBJ2-4 | TRBV4-2 | . | . | CASSQDLTDLNIQYF | TGTGCCAGCAGCCAAGATCTGACGGACTTAAACATTCAGTACTTC
TRBJ1-1 | TRBV18 | . | . | CASSPQGRTEAFF | TGTGCCAGCTCACCCCAGGGTCGAACTGAAGCTTTCTTT
TRBJ1-1 | TRBV4-1 | . | . | CASSQQTGKAFF | TGCGCCAGCAGCCAACAAACAGGGAAAGCTTTCTTT
TRBJ2-7 | TRBV25-1 | . | . | CASRFPFADSSYEQYF | TGTGCCAGCAGATTTCCGTTCGCCGATAGCTCCTACGAGCAGTACTTC
TRBJ1-5 | TRBV2 | TRBD1 | . | CASSVNGQGLQPQHF | TGTGCCAGCAGTGTGAATGGACAGGGGCTTCAGCCCCAGCATTTT
TRBJ2-7 | TRBV5-4 | . | . | CASSNRGSGYEQYF | TGTGCCAGCAGCAATCGGGGTTCGGGCTACGAGCAGTACTTC
TRBJ2-2 | TRBV3-1/TRBV3-2 | TRBD2 | . | CASSHFVSGGSGELFF | TGTGCCAGCAGCCATTTTGTGTCGGGGGGGTCCGGGGAGCTGTTTTTT
TRBJ2-2 | TRBV3-1/TRBV3-2 | . | . | CASSQAGAGTGELFF | TGTGCCAGCAGCCAAGCAGGGGCGGGGACCGGGGAGCTGTTTTTT
TRBJ2-6 | TRBV3-1/TRBV3-2 | . | . | CASSQGAGAGANVLTF | TGTGCCAGCAGCCAAGGGGCTGGGGCTGGGGCCAACGTCCTGACTTTC
TRBJ2-5 | TRBV7-3 | TRBD1 | . | CASSNTGGLETQYF | TGTGCCAGCAGCAACACAGGGGGTTTGGAGACCCAGTACTTC
TRBJ1-2 | TRBV29-1 | . | . | CSVVRRDKSYYGYTF | TGCAGCGTTGTCCGCAGGGACAAATCCTACTATGGCTACACCTTC
TRBJ2-1 | TRBV24-1 | TRBD2 | . | CATSDLRRGGRDEQFF | TGTGCCACCAGTGATTTGCGGCGGGGGGGCAGGGATGAGCAGTTCTTC
TRBJ2-1 | TRBV10-1 | TRBD2 | . | CASSDTTFRERGEFGEQFF | TGCGCCAGCAGTGACACTACTTTTCGGGAGCGGGGTGAGTTTGGAGAGCAGTTCTTC
TRBJ1-3 | TRBV6-5 | TRBD1 | . | CASSTTTGALIYF | TGTGCCAGCAGTACTACCACAGGGGCATTGATATATTTT
TRBJ2-7 | TRBV3-1/TRBV3-2 | . | . | CASSPEGRYEQYF | TGTGCCAGCAGCCCCGAGGGGCGGTACGAGCAGTACTTC
TRBJ1-1 | TRBV15 | TRBD1 | few | CATSRETGTGNTEAFF | TGTGCCACCAGCAGAGAAACCGGGACAGGGAACACTGAAGCTTTCTTT
TRBJ1-3 | TRBV3-1/TRBV3-2 | . | . | CASSPSIGPGNTIYF | TGTGCCAGCAGCCCGAGTATAGGCCCTGGAAACACCATATATTTT